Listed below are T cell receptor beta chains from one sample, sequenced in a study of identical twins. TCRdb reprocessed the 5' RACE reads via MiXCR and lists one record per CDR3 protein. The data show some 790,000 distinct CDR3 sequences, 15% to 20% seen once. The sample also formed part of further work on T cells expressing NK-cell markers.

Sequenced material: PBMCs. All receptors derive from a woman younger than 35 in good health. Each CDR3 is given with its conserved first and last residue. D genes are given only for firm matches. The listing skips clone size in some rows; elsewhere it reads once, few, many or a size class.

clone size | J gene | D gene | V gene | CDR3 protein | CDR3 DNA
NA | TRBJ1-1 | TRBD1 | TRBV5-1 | CASSFDDRGTTEAFF | TGCGCCAGCAGCTTCGACGACAGGGGTACCACTGAAGCTTTCTTT
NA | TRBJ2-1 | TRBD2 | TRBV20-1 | CSARAVEASGYNEQFF | TGCAGTGCTAGGGCTGTGGAGGCTAGCGGATACAATGAGCAGTTCTTC
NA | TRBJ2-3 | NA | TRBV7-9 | CASSLVSPDTQYF | TGTGCCAGCAGCTTAGTCAGCCCAGATACGCAGTATTTT
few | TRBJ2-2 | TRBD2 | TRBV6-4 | CASSDRLATGELFF | TGTGCCAGCAGTGACAGACTAGCCACCGGGGAGCTGTTTTTT
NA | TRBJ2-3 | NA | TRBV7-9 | CASSLARRADTQYF | TGTGCCAGCAGCTTAGCGCGTCGCGCAGATACGCAGTATTTT
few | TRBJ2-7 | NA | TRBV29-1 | CSVGKGGPLDEQYF | TGCAGCGTGGGGAAGGGGGGGCCCCTTGACGAGCAGTACTTC
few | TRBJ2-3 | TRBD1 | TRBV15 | CATSGRDRAPDTQYF | TGTGCCACCAGCGGCCGGGACAGGGCCCCAGATACGCAGTATTTT
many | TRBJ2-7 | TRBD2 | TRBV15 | CATSREVAGGPYEQYF | TGTGCCACCAGCAGAGAAGTTGCGGGAGGTCCCTACGAGCAGTACTTC
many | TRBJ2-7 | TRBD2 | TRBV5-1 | CASSLELAGSYEQYF | TGCGCCAGCAGCTTGGAACTAGCGGGCTCCTACGAGCAGTACTTC
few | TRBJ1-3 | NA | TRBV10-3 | CAIRDGASGNTIYF | TGTGCCATCAGGGACGGGGCCTCTGGAAACACCATATATTTT
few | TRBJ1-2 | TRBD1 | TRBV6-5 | CASSYSGTAHYGYTF | TGTGCCAGCAGTTACTCCGGGACAGCCCACTATGGCTACACCTTC
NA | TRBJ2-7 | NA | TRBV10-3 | CAIRMAGLEQYF | TGTGCCATCAGAATGGCAGGGCTCGAGCAGTACTTC
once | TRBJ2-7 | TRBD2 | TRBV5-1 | CASSFEGLAFEQYF | TGCGCCAGCAGCTTCGAAGGACTAGCCTTCGAGCAGTACTTC
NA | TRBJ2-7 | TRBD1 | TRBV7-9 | CASSRTGLFEQYF | TGTGCCAGCAGTCGGACAGGGTTGTTCGAGCAGTACTTC
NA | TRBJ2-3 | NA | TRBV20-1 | CSAMGGPSTDTQYF | TGCAGTGCTATGGGCGGGCCCAGCACAGATACGCAGTATTTT
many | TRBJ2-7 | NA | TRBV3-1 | CASSQRGLMNEQYF | TGTGCCAGCAGCCAGCGGGGGCTTATGAACGAGCAGTACTTC
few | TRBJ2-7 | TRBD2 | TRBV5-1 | CASSLGTSGSGYEQYF | TGCGCCAGCAGCTTGGGGACTAGCGGGAGCGGTTACGAGCAGTACTTC
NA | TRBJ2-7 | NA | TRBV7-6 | CASSLYSTYEQYF | TGTGCCAGCAGCTTATACTCCACCTACGAGCAGTACTTC
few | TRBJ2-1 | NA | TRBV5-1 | CASSRTAGANEQFF | TGCGCCAGCAGTCGGACAGCCGGGGCCAATGAGCAGTTCTTC
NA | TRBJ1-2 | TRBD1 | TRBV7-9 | CASSLGQGLEGYTF | TGTGCCAGCAGCTTGGGACAGGGTTTGGAAGGCTACACCTTC
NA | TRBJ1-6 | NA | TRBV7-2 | CASRRPGQDNSPLHF | TGTGCCAGCAGACGCCCGGGACAAGATAATTCACCCCTCCACTTT
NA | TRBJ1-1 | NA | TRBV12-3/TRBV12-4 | CASSLSGVHTEAFF | TGTGCCAGCAGTTTGAGCGGAGTTCACACTGAAGCTTTCTTT